This TCR beta chain was sequenced in a study of HIV-infected patients and healthy controls. Study-wide background: Total CDR3 counts per chain did not differ significantly between patients and controls.

Study-level results: MAIT alpha-chain CDR3s were frequent in healthy controls, depleted in HIV+.

cDNA was made from approximately 0.55 ug RNA using alpha and beta constant primers. Alpha and beta chain libraries were made separately by chain-specific third strand synthesis with multiplexing indices. One primer pair amplified all rearrangements per chain; each cDNA got molecular barcodes. TCRdb re-called the 5' RACE reads with MiXCR, one entry per CDR3 protein. The sample lists roughly 10,000 distinct CDR3 sequences, about 5.2% occurring once. Whole blood was used without fractionation, so all unsorted peripheral T cells were included. An approximately 2.5 ml peripheral blood sample was taken for RNA. The CDR3 covers 13 residues. Trimming removed 7 bases from V and 1 base from J, with 10 bases in between. Germline V gene lookup returns CDR1 WSHSY and CDR2 SAAADI. This clonotype was picked up many times. Its antigen is not identified.

The genes are TRBV10-2 and TRBJ1-1; D unresolved. This material consisted of blood, taken before antiretroviral therapy. The sequence was obtained from an adult with HIV infection. As DNA, the CDR3 is TGCGCCAGCATGATAGTTGCGAACACTGAAGCTTTCTTT. It translates to CASMIVANTEAFF.